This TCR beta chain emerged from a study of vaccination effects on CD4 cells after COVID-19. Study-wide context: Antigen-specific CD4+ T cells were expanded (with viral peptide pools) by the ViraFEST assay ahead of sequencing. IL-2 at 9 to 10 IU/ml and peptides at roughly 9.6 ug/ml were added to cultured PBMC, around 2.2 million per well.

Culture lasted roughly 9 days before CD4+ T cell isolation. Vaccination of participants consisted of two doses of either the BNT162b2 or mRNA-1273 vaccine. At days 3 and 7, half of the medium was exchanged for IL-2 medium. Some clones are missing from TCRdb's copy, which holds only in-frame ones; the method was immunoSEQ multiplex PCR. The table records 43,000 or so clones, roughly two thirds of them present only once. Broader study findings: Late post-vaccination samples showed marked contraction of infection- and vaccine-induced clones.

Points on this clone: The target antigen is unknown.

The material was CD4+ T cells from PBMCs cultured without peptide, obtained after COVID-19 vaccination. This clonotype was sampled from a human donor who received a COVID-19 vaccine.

For the CDR3, the DNA is TGTGCCACCAGCAGAGACAAGGGGAACAATGAAAAACTGTTTTTT. It encodes CATSRDKGNNEKLFF. V usage is TRBV15 and J usage is TRBJ1-4, with D tentatively TRBD1 (5 bases). Trimming removed 0 bases at V and 5 bases at J, with 10 bases between. The V gene's germline CDR1 is LNHNV and CDR2 YYDKDF (reference sequence). The CDR3 loop spans 15 amino acids.